This T cell receptor beta chain was found in a study of blood T cell repertoires in COVID-19 (dated by TCRdb to the early 2020s). As for the study more broadly: Collaborator samples came from the United States, Italy and Spain and covered acute and convalescent phases of COVID-19. The material from the prospective study consisted of cDNA or gDNA derived from T cells, B-cell-depleted T cells, or PBMCs. Subjects who had been exposed to COVID-19, were actively infected with it, or had recovered from it provided the deeply sampled blood TCRbeta repertoires that made up the dataset. HLA class I and class II types, where available, came from metadata supplied by the sample provider rather than from assay-based typing. A freely available public database, intended as a resource for researchers studying the immune response to SARS-CoV-2, is where the repertoires were released. The samples were drawn from two sources: the first 160 participants of the ongoing ImmuneRACE study, and 1,000 to 1,500 subjects contributed by 6 global collaborators. Sample metadata almost always included a de-identified subject ID, COVID-19 status, age in years and sex.

Inclusive of the bounding cysteine and phenylalanine, the CDR3 is 17 residues long. CDR3 DNA is the only sequence kept; it has 51 bases, read in frame from the first base. Based on the germline V gene, the CDR1 and CDR2 sequences are SGHVS and FNYEAQ. V is cut back by 1 base and J by 2 bases, with 9 bases in the junction unmatched. TCRbeta CDR3 regions were amplified from genomic DNA using the immunoSEQ Assay, a bias-controlled multiplex PCR. The study's own analysis went as follows. The number of nucleated cells in each sample was estimated by amplification of reference gene primers within the assay. To quantify the absolute abundance of each unique TCRbeta CDR3 rearrangement, sequence reads were collapsed and filtered. Productive Simpson clonality was computed per sample as the square root of Simpson's diversity index over productive rearrangements. TCRdb took this table from immuneACCESS and kept in-frame rearrangements with V and J called. Such tables lack part of the clones; where checked against another copy, unresolved V genes explain under half of the gap, and the rest is unexplained. For V, J and clone size, that table is used; D and trimming come from the DNA. This sample gives about 310,000 clones in total; 70% to 90% of them show up just once. Less than 2.5% of the sample goes to the ten largest clones.

Participants in the prospective study were aged roughly 18 to 89 years, lived in over 20 United States geographic areas, and enrolled through a virtual design. Cohort assignment in the prospective study relied on participant-reported clinical history from a screening survey and a study questionnaire. Recovered participants in ImmuneRACE Cohort 3 were defined by two consecutive negative NP/OP PCR tests, clearance by a healthcare professional, or resolution of symptoms. In the prospective study, mobile phlebotomists collected whole blood, serum and a nasopharyngeal or oropharyngeal swab from each participant. Additional blood draws and questionnaires over an approximately two-month period could optionally be provided by prospective study participants. Before DNA extraction, prospective study blood samples were shipped either frozen or at room temperature. On this clone itself: Its recognized antigen is unknown. No base quality values were provided; no much bigger clone lies one nucleotide off.

Overall study results and their limits: How much clinical and demographic metadata was included differed by source and by participant, and the metadata was provided uncurated.

The sequencing sample was made of PBMCs or T cells enriched from blood (not recorded which). The TCR was taken from a man aged 30 to 45 who had recovered from COVID-19. The receptor chain draws on TRBV7-6 and TRBJ2-3; 7 central nucleotides agree with TRBD1. The nucleotides are TGTGCCAGCAGCTTAGGAACAGGGGAGACTTACACAGATACGCAGTATTTT. Translated, it reads CASSLGTGETYTDTQYF. Reference TRBV7-6 and TRBJ2-3 proteins supply the regions before and after the CDR3; the full variable domain is: GAGVSQSPRYKVTKRGQDVALRCDPISGHVSLYWYRQALGQGPEFLTYFNYEAQQDKSGLPNDRFSAERPEGSISTLTIQRTEQRDSAMYRCASSLGTGETYTDTQYFGPGTRLTVL.